This T cell receptor beta chain was retrieved from a study of shared clonotypes between healthy human individuals. Whole-study findings and limits: An anticipated effect of sequencing depth on clonotype sharing among donors was recognized. Sharing across four donors was highest in naive CD4 (roughly 5%) and lowest in memory CD8 (0.4%). The four-donor shared clonotypes exceeded non-shared clonotypes in generation probability, with non-shared ones scoring lower.

Data came from immunoSEQ multiplex PCR; TCRdb stores just in-frame clones and leaves some out. The sample contains roughly 650,000 clones, less than 98% of which appear only once. Points on this clone: Its antigen is unknown.

The TCR sequence derives from a woman aged 30 to 39 in good health. What was sequenced was naive CD4+ T cells sorted from blood. Documented subset: CD45RA+ positively selected.

The CDR3 DNA reads as TGTGCCAGCAGCTTAACATTGGCCACCTACGAGCAGTACTTC. Protein sequence: CASSLTLATYEQYF. The rearrangement uses TRBV7-9 and TRBJ2-5, with no clear D. The J call could be wrong; TRBJ2-7 is a better fit for the DNA end. Germline lookup yields CDR1 SEHNR and CDR2 FQNEAQ (reference sequence). The CDR3 runs to 14 residues.